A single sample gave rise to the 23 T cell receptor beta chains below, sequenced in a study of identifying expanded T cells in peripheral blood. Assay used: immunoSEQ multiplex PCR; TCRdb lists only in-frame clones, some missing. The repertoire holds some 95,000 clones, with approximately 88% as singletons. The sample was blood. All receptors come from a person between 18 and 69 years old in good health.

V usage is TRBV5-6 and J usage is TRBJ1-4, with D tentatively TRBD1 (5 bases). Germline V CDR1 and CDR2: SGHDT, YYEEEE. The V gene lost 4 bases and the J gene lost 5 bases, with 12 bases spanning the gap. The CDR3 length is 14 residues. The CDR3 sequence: CASSPGRGNEKLFF. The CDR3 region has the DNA TGTGCCAGCAGCCCCGGGCGGGGCAATGAAAAACTGTTTTTT.

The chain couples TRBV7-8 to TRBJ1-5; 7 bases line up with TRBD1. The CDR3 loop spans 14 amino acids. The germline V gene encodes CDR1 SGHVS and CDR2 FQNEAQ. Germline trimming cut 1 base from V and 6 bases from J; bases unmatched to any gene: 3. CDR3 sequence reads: CASSLERGPQPQHF. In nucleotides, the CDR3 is TGTGCCAGCAGCTTAGAGAGGGGGCCTCAGCCCCAGCATTTT.

The CDR3 bases are TGTGCCAGTAGTCCAGGATTGGGATATGGCTACACCTTC. Translated, it gives CASSPGLGYGYTF. The gene calls are TRBV19 and TRBJ1-2, with unresolved D. CDR1 and CDR2 from the germline V gene are LNHDA and SQIVND (reference sequence). Trimming pared 5 bases from V and 5 bases from J, leaving 12 bases between. This CDR3 is built from 13 residues. Combining the CDR3 with reference TRBV19 and TRBJ1-2 gives the whole variable domain DGGITQSPKYLFRKEGQNVTLSCEQNLNHDAMYWYRQDPGQGLRLIYYSQIVNDFQKGDIAEGYSVSREKKESFPLTVTSAQKNPTAFYLCASSPGLGYGYTFGSGTRLTVV.

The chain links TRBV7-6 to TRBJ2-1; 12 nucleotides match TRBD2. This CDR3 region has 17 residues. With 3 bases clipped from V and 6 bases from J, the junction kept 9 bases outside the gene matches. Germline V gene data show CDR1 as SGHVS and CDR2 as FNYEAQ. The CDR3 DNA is TGTGCCAGCAGCTTGCTAGCGGGAGGGCCGATCCCCAATGAGCAGTTCTTC. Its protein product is CASSLLAGGPIPNEQFF.

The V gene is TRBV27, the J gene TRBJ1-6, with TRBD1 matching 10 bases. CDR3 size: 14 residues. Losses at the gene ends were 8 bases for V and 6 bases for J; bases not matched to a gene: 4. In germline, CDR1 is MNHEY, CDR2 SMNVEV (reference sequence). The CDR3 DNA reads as TGTGCCAGCGGTCGGGACAGGGGTAATTCACCCCTCCACTTT. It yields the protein CASGRDRGNSPLHF.

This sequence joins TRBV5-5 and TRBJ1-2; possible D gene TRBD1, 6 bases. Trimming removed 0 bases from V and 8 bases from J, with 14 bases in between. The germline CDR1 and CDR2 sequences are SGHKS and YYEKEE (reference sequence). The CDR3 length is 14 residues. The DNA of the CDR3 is TGTGCCAGCAGCTTGGAATACAGGGAAGGGGGCTACACCTTC. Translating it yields CASSLEYREGGYTF.

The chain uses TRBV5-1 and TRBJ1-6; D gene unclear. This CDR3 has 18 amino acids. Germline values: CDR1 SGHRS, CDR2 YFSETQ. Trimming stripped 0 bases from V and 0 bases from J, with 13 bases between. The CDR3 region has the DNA TGCGCCAGCAGCTTGGTTGACTATCCGAGCTCCTATAATTCACCCCTCCACTTT. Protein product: CASSLVDYPSSYNSPLHF.

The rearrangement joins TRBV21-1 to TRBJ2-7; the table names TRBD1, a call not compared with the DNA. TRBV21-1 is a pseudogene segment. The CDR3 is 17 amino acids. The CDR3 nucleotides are TGTGCCAGCAGCAAGGCCTCTGCGGGACAGGGGGCTTACGAGCAGTACTTC. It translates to CASSKASAGQGAYEQYF.

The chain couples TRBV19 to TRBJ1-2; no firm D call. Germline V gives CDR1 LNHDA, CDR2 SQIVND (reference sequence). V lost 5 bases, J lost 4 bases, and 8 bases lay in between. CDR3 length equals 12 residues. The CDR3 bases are TGTGCCAGTAGTCCCCGTAGCTATGGCTACACCTTC. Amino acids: CASSPRSYGYTF.

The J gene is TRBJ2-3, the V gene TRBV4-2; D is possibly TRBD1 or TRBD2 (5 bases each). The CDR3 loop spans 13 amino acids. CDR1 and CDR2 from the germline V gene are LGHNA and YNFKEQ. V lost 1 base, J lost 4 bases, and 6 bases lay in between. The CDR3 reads CASSQAGPDTQYF. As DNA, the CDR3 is TGTGCCAGCAGCCAAGCGGGGCCAGATACGCAGTATTTT.

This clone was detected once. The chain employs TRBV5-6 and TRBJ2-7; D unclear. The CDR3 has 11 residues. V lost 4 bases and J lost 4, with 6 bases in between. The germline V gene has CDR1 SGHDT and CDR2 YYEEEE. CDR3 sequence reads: CASSREYEQYF. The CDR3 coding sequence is TGTGCCAGCAGCCGAGAGTACGAGCAGTACTTC.

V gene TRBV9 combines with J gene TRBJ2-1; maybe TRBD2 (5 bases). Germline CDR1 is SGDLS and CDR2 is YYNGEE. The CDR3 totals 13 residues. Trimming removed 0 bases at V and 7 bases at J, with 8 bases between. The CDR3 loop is CASSVGSGNEQFF. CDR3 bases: TGTGCCAGCAGCGTAGGTTCGGGGAATGAGCAGTTCTTC.

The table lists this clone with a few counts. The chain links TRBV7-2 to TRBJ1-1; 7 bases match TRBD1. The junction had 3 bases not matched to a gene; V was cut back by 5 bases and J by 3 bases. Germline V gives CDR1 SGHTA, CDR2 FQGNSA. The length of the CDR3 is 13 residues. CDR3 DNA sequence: TGTGCCAGCAGCGCCCAGGGGGACACTGAAGCTTTCTTT. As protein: CASSAQGDTEAFF.

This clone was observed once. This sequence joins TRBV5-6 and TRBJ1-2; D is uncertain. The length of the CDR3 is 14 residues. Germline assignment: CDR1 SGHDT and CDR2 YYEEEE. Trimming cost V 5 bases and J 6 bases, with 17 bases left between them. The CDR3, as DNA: TGTGCCAGCAGAATCTGGCCGCAGGATCATGGCTACACCTTC. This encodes CASRIWPQDHGYTF.

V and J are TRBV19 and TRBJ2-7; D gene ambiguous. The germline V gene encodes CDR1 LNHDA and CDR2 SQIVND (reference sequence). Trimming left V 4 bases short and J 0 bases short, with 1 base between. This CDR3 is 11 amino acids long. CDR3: CASSNSYEQYF. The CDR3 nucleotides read TGTGCCAGTAGTAACTCCTACGAGCAGTACTTC.

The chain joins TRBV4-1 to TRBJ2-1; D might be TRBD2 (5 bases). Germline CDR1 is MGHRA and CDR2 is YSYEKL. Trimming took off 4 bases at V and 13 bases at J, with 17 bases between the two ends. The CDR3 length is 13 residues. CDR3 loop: CASSPRTQDDQFF. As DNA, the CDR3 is TGCGCCAGCAGCCCCCGGACTCAAGACGACCAGTTCTTC.

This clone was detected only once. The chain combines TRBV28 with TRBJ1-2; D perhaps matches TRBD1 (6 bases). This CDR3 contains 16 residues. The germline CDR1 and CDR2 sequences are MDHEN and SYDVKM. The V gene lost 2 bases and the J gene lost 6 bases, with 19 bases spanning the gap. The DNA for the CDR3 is TGTGCCAGCAGTTTACCCTCTCGAGGTGGGACACATGGCTACACCTTC. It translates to CASSLPSRGGTHGYTF.

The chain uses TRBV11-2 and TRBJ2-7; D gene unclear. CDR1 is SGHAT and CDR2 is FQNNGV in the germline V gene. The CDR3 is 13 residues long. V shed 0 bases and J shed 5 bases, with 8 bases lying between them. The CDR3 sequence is CASSLDLGHEQYF. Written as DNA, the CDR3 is TGTGCCAGCAGCTTAGATCTCGGGCACGAGCAGTACTTC.

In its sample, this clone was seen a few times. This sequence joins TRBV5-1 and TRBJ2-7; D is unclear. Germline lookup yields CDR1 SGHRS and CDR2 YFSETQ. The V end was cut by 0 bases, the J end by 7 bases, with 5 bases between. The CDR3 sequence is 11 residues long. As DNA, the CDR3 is TGCGCCAGCAGCTTGGCCCATGAGCAGTACTTC. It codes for CASSLAHEQYF.

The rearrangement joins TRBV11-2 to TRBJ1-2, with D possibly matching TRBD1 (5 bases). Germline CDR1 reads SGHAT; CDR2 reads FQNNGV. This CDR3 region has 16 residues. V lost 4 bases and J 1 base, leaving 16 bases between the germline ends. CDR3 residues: CASSSRTSRVNYGYTF. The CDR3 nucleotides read TGTGCCAGCAGCTCCCGGACCTCCAGGGTTAACTATGGCTACACCTTC.

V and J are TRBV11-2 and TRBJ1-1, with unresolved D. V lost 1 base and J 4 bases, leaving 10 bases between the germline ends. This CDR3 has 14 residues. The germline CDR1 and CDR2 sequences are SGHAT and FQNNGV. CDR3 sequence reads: CASSLGGSTTEAFF. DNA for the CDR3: TGTGCCAGCAGCTTAGGAGGCAGCACCACTGAAGCTTTCTTT.

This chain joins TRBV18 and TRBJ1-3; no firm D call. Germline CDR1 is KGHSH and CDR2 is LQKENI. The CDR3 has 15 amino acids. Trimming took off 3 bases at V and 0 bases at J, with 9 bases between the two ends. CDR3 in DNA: TGTGCCAGCTCACCCAACGAGCGCTCTGGAAACACCATATATTTT. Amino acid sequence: CASSPNERSGNTIYF.

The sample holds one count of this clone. For the CDR3, the DNA is TGTGCCAGCAGTTTATCGAGGGGGGCCGGCTATGGCTACACCTTC. This codes for CASSLSRGAGYGYTF. The rearrangement uses TRBV27 and TRBJ1-2; D is possibly TRBD1 (6 bases). Germline CDR1 is MNHEY and CDR2 is SMNVEV (reference sequence). CDR3 size: 15 residues. Trimming took 0 bases from V and 4 from J, leaving 12 bases between them.